This is a list of T cell receptor beta chains from one sample in a study of blood T cell repertoires in COVID-19. Some clones are missing from TCRdb's copy, which holds only in-frame ones; the method was immunoSEQ multiplex PCR. The table includes around 250,000 clones, almost 85% detected once. Input material: PBMCs or T cells enriched from blood (not recorded which). The receptors derive from a man aged 35 to 55 who had recovered from COVID-19. Both conserved end residues are part of each CDR3. D genes are given only for firm matches. A row's size may be missing; if present it is once, few, many or a size class.

abundance,len,d_gene,j_gene,v_gene,CDR3aa,CDR3nt
NA,16,TRBD1,TRBJ2-1,TRBV30,CAWSSGTGTSYNEQFF,TGTGCCTGGAGCTCCGGGACAGGGACCTCCTACAATGAGCAGTTCTTC
NA,14,NA,TRBJ2-3,TRBV29-1,CSLDGGLVTDTQYF,TGCAGCTTGGACGGGGGGCTTGTCACAGATACGCAGTATTTT
NA,17,TRBD2,TRBJ2-1,TRBV25-1,CASSEWRLARGYNEQFF,TGTGCCAGCAGTGAATGGCGACTAGCGAGGGGCTACAATGAGCAGTTCTTC
NA,17,TRBD1,TRBJ1-2,TRBV18,CASSPLFGTGGDNGYTF,TGTGCCAGCTCACCACTCTTTGGGACAGGGGGCGACAATGGCTACACCTTC
NA,14,TRBD2,TRBJ2-2,TRBV28,CASTSGGVTGELFF,TGTGCCAGTACTAGCGGGGGGGTCACCGGGGAGCTGTTTTTT
few,15,NA,TRBJ2-5,TRBV2,CASSPNGGDQETQYF,TGTGCCAGCAGCCCAAATGGAGGGGACCAAGAGACCCAGTACTTC
NA,14,NA,TRBJ1-4,TRBV18,CASSSDRQNEKLFF,TGTGCCAGCTCATCCGACAGGCAGAATGAAAAACTGTTTTTT
once,13,NA,TRBJ2-5,TRBV10-3,CAIRVAPQETQYF,TGTGCCATCAGGGTAGCGCCACAAGAGACCCAGTACTTC
few,13,NA,TRBJ1-1,TRBV13,CASLSARDTEAFF,TGTGCCAGCTTATCCGCCCGGGACACTGAAGCTTTCTTT
NA,16,TRBD1,TRBJ1-1,TRBV7-2,CASSLESGTGGTEAFF,TGTGCCAGCAGCTTAGAATCCGGGACAGGGGGCACTGAAGCTTTCTTT
NA,14,TRBD1,TRBJ1-2,TRBV19,CASRTGGGLDGYTF,TGTGCCAGTAGGACAGGGGGCGGACTAGACGGCTACACCTTC
once,13,NA,TRBJ1-5,TRBV15,CATGGFWNQPQHF,TGTGCCACTGGAGGGTTCTGGAATCAGCCCCAGCATTTT
NA,16,TRBD1,TRBJ2-5,TRBV18,CASSPPGQGDGKTQYF,TGTGCCAGCTCACCACCGGGACAGGGTGATGGAAAGACCCAGTACTTC
NA,15,TRBD2,TRBJ2-5,TRBV9,CASSYSGGAGETRYF,TGTGCCAGCAGCTATAGCGGGGGGGCCGGAGAGACCCGGTACTTC
few,13,TRBD1,TRBJ1-2,TRBV2,CASRTGRPGGYTF,TGTGCCAGCAGGACAGGGAGGCCTGGGGGCTACACCTTC
NA,15,NA,TRBJ1-3,TRBV7-9,CASSPRWAFGNTIYF,TGTGCCAGCAGTCCCAGATGGGCCTTTGGAAACACCATATATTTT
NA,15,TRBD2,TRBJ2-5,TRBV7-3,CASSTGGSGGETQYF,TGTGCCAGCAGCACGGGAGGTAGCGGGGGAGAGACCCAGTACTTC
NA,16,TRBD2,TRBJ2-3,TRBV11-2,CASSLTAGVGPDTQYF,TGTGCCAGCAGCTTAACCGCGGGAGTGGGGCCAGATACGCAGTATTTT
once,13,TRBD2,TRBJ2-7,TRBV20-1,CSASGLASYEQYF,TGCAGTGCTAGTGGACTAGCATCCTACGAGCAGTACTTC
NA,14,TRBD1,TRBJ1-2,TRBV27,CASSSPRTGYGYTF,TGTGCCAGCAGTTCCCCGAGGACAGGGTATGGCTACACCTTC
few,16,TRBD1,TRBJ2-7,TRBV2,CASSGDRDRGIYEQYF,TGTGCCAGCAGTGGAGACCGGGACAGGGGGATCTACGAGCAGTACTTC
NA,15,NA,TRBJ1-6,TRBV28,CASSVAGVLYSPLHF,TGTGCCAGCAGTGTGGCAGGGGTATTATATTCACCCCTCCACTTT
NA,20,TRBD1,TRBJ2-6,TRBV28,CASSSFGTGSTEGGANVLTF,TGTGCCAGCAGTTCTTTTGGGACAGGGTCTACCGAGGGTGGGGCCAACGTCCTGACTTTC
once,16,TRBD1,TRBJ2-1,TRBV5-4,CASSQRTGGSYNEQFF,TGTGCCAGCAGCCAAAGGACAGGGGGCTCCTACAATGAGCAGTTCTTC
NA,12,NA,TRBJ2-7,TRBV6-2/TRBV6-3,CASSYAGLEQYF,TGTGCCAGCAGTTACGCAGGGCTAGAGCAGTACTTC
NA,12,NA,TRBJ2-1,TRBV7-9,CASSPSFEEQFF,TGTGCCAGCAGCCCCTCCTTTGAGGAGCAGTTCTTC
NA,14,NA,TRBJ2-7,TRBV6-2/TRBV6-3,CASSYLGRSYEQYF,TGTGCCAGCAGTTACTTAGGCAGGTCCTACGAGCAGTACTTC
NA,13,NA,TRBJ2-7,TRBV21-1,CASSNFQGNEQYF,TGTGCCAGCAGCAATTTCCAGGGGAACGAGCAGTACTTC
NA,17,TRBD2,TRBJ2-1,TRBV6-4,CASSDPGSGGLRDEQFF,TGTGCCAGCAGTGATCCCGGGTCGGGGGGGCTTCGCGATGAGCAGTTCTTC
NA,15,NA,TRBJ2-1,TRBV5-1,CASSLAPGFENEQFF,TGCGCCAGCAGCTTGGCCCCAGGGTTTGAAAATGAGCAGTTCTTC
NA,16,NA,TRBJ2-3,TRBV5-4,CASSFYSGGRTDTQYF,TGTGCCAGCAGCTTTTACTCAGGGGGGCGCACAGATACGCAGTATTTT
NA,14,TRBD1,TRBJ1-2,TRBV5-1,CASRGTGAFYGYTF,TGCGCCAGCAGGGGTACAGGGGCTTTCTATGGCTACACCTTC
NA,15,TRBD2,TRBJ2-1,TRBV29-1,CSVEEAWGGYNEQFF,TGCAGCGTTGAAGAGGCTTGGGGGGGATACAATGAGCAGTTCTTC
NA,15,TRBD1,TRBJ2-1,TRBV7-2,CASSPRDRARNEQFF,TGTGCCAGCAGCCCCCGGGACAGGGCGAGGAATGAGCAGTTCTTC
NA,15,TRBD1,TRBJ2-1,TRBV7-2,CASSPRQGAGNEQFF,TGTGCCAGCAGCCCCCGACAGGGGGCGGGTAATGAGCAGTTCTTC
NA,14,TRBD2,TRBJ2-7,TRBV19,CASNPGLGTDEQYF,TGTGCCAGTAATCCGGGACTAGGAACGGACGAGCAGTACTTC
NA,16,TRBD1,TRBJ1-2,TRBV27,CASSLGQGARYYGYTF,TGTGCCAGCAGTTTGGGACAGGGGGCTCGTTACTATGGCTACACCTTC
once,17,NA,TRBJ1-6,TRBV27,CASRLKPTSSYNSPLHF,TGTGCCAGCAGGCTGAAGCCAACGAGCTCCTATAATTCACCCCTCCACTTT
once,16,TRBD1,TRBJ2-1,TRBV6-5,CASSYPDRLDGNEQFF,TGTGCCAGCAGTTACCCGGACAGGTTAGATGGCAATGAGCAGTTCTTC
NA,15,TRBD1,TRBJ1-2,TRBV5-1,CASSPRDRGPWGYTF,TGCGCCAGCAGCCCCCGGGACAGGGGGCCGTGGGGCTACACCTTC
NA,13,NA,TRBJ1-2,TRBV7-8,CASSSGINYGYTF,TGTGCCAGCAGCTCCGGGATTAACTATGGCTACACCTTC
NA,14,TRBD1,TRBJ1-1,TRBV5-6,CASSLVAGGFEAFF,TGTGCCAGCAGCTTGGTGGCAGGGGGCTTTGAAGCTTTCTTT
NA,15,NA,TRBJ2-1,TRBV7-2,CASSLPPFSYNEQFF,TGTGCCAGCAGCTTACCCCCCTTCTCCTACAATGAGCAGTTCTTC
NA,15,NA,TRBJ1-6,TRBV28,CASSPGGEGNSPLHF,TGTGCCAGCAGCCCTGGGGGGGAGGGTAATTCACCCCTCCACTTT
NA,15,NA,TRBJ1-4,TRBV9,CASSVGGATNEKLFF,TGTGCCAGCAGCGTAGGGGGAGCAACTAATGAAAAACTGTTTTTT
NA,11,NA,TRBJ1-1,TRBV11-1,CASSHRGSAFF,TGTGCCAGCAGCCATAGGGGGTCCGCTTTCTTT
NA,17,NA,TRBJ2-7,TRBV15,CATSAGLASGTTYEQYF,TGTGCCACCAGCGCAGGCTTAGCGTCCGGGACAACGTACGAGCAGTACTTC
NA,13,NA,TRBJ1-5,TRBV29-1,CSILRGIGEPQHF,TGCAGCATACTACGGGGGATCGGGGAGCCCCAGCATTTT
NA,14,TRBD1,TRBJ1-6,TRBV9,CASSEGQGTPPLHF,TGTGCCAGCAGCGAGGGACAGGGGACGCCACCCCTCCACTTT
NA,13,NA,TRBJ2-1,TRBV7-9,CASSLEGGTFKFF,TGTGCCAGCAGCTTAGAGGGGGGGACTTTTAAGTTCTTC
NA,16,NA,TRBJ1-2,TRBV28,CASSLRGVPTNYGYTF,TGTGCCAGCAGTCTCCGGGGGGTCCCGACTAACTATGGCTACACCTTC
few,18,NA,TRBJ2-3,TRBV10-2,CASSNPYIGGPFTDTQYF,TGCGCCAGCAGTAATCCCTACATCGGCGGCCCCTTCACAGATACGCAGTATTTT
NA,12,NA,TRBJ2-7,TRBV29-1,CSYTRGSYEQYF,TGCAGCTATACAAGGGGCTCCTACGAGCAGTACTTC
NA,14,TRBD1,TRBJ1-6,TRBV9,CASTRTGGNSPLHF,TGTGCCAGCACCCGGACAGGGGGTAATTCACCCCTCCACTTT
NA,15,NA,TRBJ1-2,TRBV27,CASSPQGRANYGYTF,TGTGCCAGCAGCCCTCAGGGGAGAGCTAACTATGGCTACACCTTC
few,15,NA,TRBJ1-2,TRBV19,CASSISTQNIYGYTF,TGTGCCAGTAGTATATCGACACAGAATATCTATGGCTACACCTTC
NA,17,NA,TRBJ2-3,TRBV24-1,CATSDPSDGGGADTQYF,TGTGCCACCAGTGATCCCTCTGACGGTGGGGGCGCAGATACGCAGTATTTT
NA,13,TRBD1,TRBJ1-1,TRBV29-1,CSARDRGDTEAFF,TGCAGCGCGAGGGACAGAGGGGACACTGAAGCTTTCTTT
NA,14,NA,TRBJ1-1,TRBV29-1,CSVEAVGGETEAFF,TGCAGCGTTGAAGCTGTTGGGGGGGAGACTGAAGCTTTCTTT
NA,14,TRBD1,TRBJ2-5,TRBV9,CASGGTGREETQYF,TGTGCCAGCGGGGGGACAGGGCGGGAAGAGACCCAGTACTTC